One and the same sample provided the 25 T cell receptor beta chains below, sequenced in a study of identical twins. MiXCR was run by TCRdb on the 5' RACE reads, yielding one entry per CDR3 protein. The table records roughly 250,000 distinct CDR3 sequences, around an eighth of them present only once. The sample was memory (CD45RO+) T cells sorted from blood. These receptors came from a woman aged 18-30 years in good health.

This chain connects TRBV20-1 to TRBJ2-7, with TRBD2 matching 8 bases. The length of the CDR3 is 13 residues. Germline-derived CDR1 and CDR2 are DFQATT and SNEGSKA (reference sequence). Trimming removed 4 bases from V and 5 bases from J; junction bases left unmatched: 7. CDR3 amino acids: CSAISSGSHEQYF. CDR3 nucleotide sequence: TGCAGTGCTATCTCCAGCGGGAGCCACGAGCAGTACTTC.

Regarding this clonotype: This may be a read error, as it is one base from a much larger clone. The chain is built from TRBV7-2 and TRBJ2-7, with 12 bases matching TRBD2. This CDR3 is built from 14 residues. CDR1 SGHTA and CDR2 FQGNSA come from the germline V gene. Trimming at V came to 7 bases and at J to 10 bases, leaving 11 bases not matched to a gene. CDR3 sequence: CASTRLAGVSDQYF. CDR3 nucleotide sequence: TGTGCCAGCACCCGACTAGCGGGAGTGAGCGATCAGTACTTC.

V is TRBV15 and J is TRBJ1-2; D is ambiguous. There are 15 residues in the CDR3. Germline-derived CDR1 and CDR2 are LNHNV and YYDKDF (reference sequence). With 0 bases removed from V and 8 bases from J, the gap between germline ends came to 16 bases. The CDR3 DNA reads as TGTGCCACCAGCAGAGACCAAGTACAGATCGGGGGCTACACCTTC. Translated: CATSRDQVQIGGYTF.

This clonotype was picked up a small number of times. The chain is built from TRBV10-3 and TRBJ2-1; 13 bases map to TRBD2. Germline CDR1 and CDR2: ENHRY and SYGVKD. The CDR3 length is 16 residues. V lost 0 bases, J lost 9 bases, and 5 bases stayed unmatched. In nucleotides, the CDR3 is TGTGCCATCAGTGAGTCACTAGCGGGGGGGCCCGGTGAGCAGTTCTTC. It yields the protein CAISESLAGGPGEQFF.

This chain links TRBV25-1 with TRBJ2-5; 12 bases line up with TRBD2. Unmatched junction bases numbered 7, after V lost 4 bases and J lost 4 bases. The CDR3 extends over 16 amino acids. CDR1 is MGHDK, CDR2 SYGVNS, per germline. The CDR3 protein is CASSGPGTSGLETQYF. The CDR3 nucleotides are TGTGCCAGCAGTGGCCCGGGGACTAGCGGGTTAGAGACCCAGTACTTC.

J is TRBJ2-5 and V is TRBV10-1, with D possibly TRBD2 on 6 matching bases. Germline CDR1 WNHNN, CDR2 SYGVQD (reference sequence). The CDR3 covers 15 residues. V was pared by 2 bases and J by 1 base, with 11 bases between. The DNA for the CDR3 is TGCGCCAGCAGTGAGAGGCGGGACCGCCAAGAGACCCAGTACTTC. Translated, it gives CASSERRDRQETQYF.

This clonotype appeared a few times. The chain links TRBV27 to TRBJ1-5; TRBD1 is a possible D gene (6 bases). The CDR3 loop spans 16 amino acids. Trimming took 5 bases from V and 0 from J, leaving 14 bases between them. The germline V gene has CDR1 MNHEY and CDR2 SMNVEV (reference sequence). Here the CDR3 reads CASSPRRGYSNQPQHF. The CDR3 coding sequence is TGTGCCAGCAGTCCACGCAGGGGTTATAGCAATCAGCCCCAGCATTTT.

This chain links TRBV7-2 with TRBJ1-2; D remains unclear. This CDR3 comprises 14 residues. Per the germline V gene, CDR1 is SGHTA and CDR2 is FQGNSA. Trimming pared 2 bases from V and 8 bases from J, leaving 15 bases between. The CDR3 DNA sequence: TGTGCCAGCAGCTTAATAATGGCAGGAAGGGGCTACACCTTC. Encoded protein: CASSLIMAGRGYTF.

This clonotype has a count of ten or more. V is TRBV3-1 and J is TRBJ2-7; no clear D. Per germline, CDR1 LGHDT and CDR2 YNNKEL (reference sequence). The CDR3 is 13 residues long. V lost 4 bases to trimming and J lost 3 bases, with 10 bases between them. The CDR3 region has the DNA TGTGCCAGCAGCCCCGAATACAGCTACGAGCAGTACTTC. It yields the protein CASSPEYSYEQYF.

This clonotype was seen at least ten times. V usage is TRBV7-8 and J usage is TRBJ2-3; D gene unclear. Per the germline V gene, CDR1 is SGHVS and CDR2 is FQNEAQ. The CDR3 is 12 amino acids. V was pared by 0 bases and J by 4 bases, with 2 bases between. The CDR3 here is CASSLASDTQYF. The CDR3 DNA sequence: TGTGCCAGCAGCTTAGCTTCAGATACGCAGTATTTT.

This clonotype was detected only a few times. The DNA of the CDR3 is TGTGCCAGCAGCTTAGCGGCGGGTCAAAGTCGGGCAGATACGCAGTATTTT. Amino acid sequence: CASSLAAGQSRADTQYF. The chain joins TRBV7-2 to TRBJ2-3; TRBD2 is a possible D gene (5 bases). Germline lookup yields CDR1 SGHTA and CDR2 FQGNSA. The V and J ends lost 0 bases and 4 bases respectively, with 17 bases between them. The CDR3 runs to 17 residues.

V is TRBV12-3 or TRBV12-4 and J is TRBJ2-6; D gene uncertain. The CDR3 totals 17 residues. Trimming stripped 3 bases from V and 0 bases from J, with 12 bases between. The CDR3 protein is CASSFGEFVSGANVLTF. The CDR3 region has the DNA TGTGCCAGCAGTTTCGGTGAGTTCGTCTCTGGGGCCAACGTCCTGACTTTC.

This clonotype has at least ten counts. This chain links TRBV7-9 with TRBJ2-1; the D is unclear. Germline CDR1 reads SEHNR; CDR2 reads FQNEAQ (reference sequence). This CDR3 region has 12 residues. Trimming pared 2 bases from V and 8 bases from J, leaving 7 bases between. CDR3 DNA: TGTGCCAGCAGCTTAAGCCCCCATGAGCAGTTCTTC. Protein product: CASSLSPHEQFF.

This clonotype was counted many times. This chain connects TRBV12-3 or TRBV12-4 to TRBJ1-1; unclear D gene. The CDR3 length is 16 residues. V gave up 2 bases and J gave up 0 bases, with 13 bases separating them. The CDR3 bases are TGTGCCAGCAGTTTACAGAGAGGAGCTATGAACACTGAAGCTTTCTTT. Protein product: CASSLQRGAMNTEAFF.

Only a few counts were recorded for this clonotype. CDR3 amino acids: CASSTSGIGYYGYTF. The DNA for the CDR3 is TGTGCCAGCAGCACGTCGGGGATAGGCTACTATGGCTACACCTTC. This chain joins TRBV5-5 and TRBJ1-2; no firm D call. V dropped 4 bases and J dropped 3 bases, with 16 bases sitting between them. CDR3 length: 15 amino acids. Germline V CDR1 and CDR2: SGHKS, YYEKEE (reference sequence).

This clonotype was seen just once. An end of the junction does not agree with germline; a read error may underlie this. The chain is built from TRBV7-9 and TRBJ2-2, with TRBD1 matching 8 bases. This CDR3 has 14 residues. Germline V gene sequence: CDR1 SEHNR, CDR2 FQNEAQ (reference sequence). The CDR3 loop is CASSTGQATGELLF. The CDR3 coding sequence is TGTGCCAGCAGCACGGGACAGGCCACCGGGGAGCTGCTTTTT.

At least ten counts were recorded for this clonotype. V gene TRBV5-1 combines with J gene TRBJ2-7, with 9 bases lining up with TRBD2. This CDR3 has 15 residues. Per germline, CDR1 SGHRS and CDR2 YFSETQ. Trimming at V came to 0 bases and at J to 4 bases, leaving 5 bases not matched to a gene. The CDR3 here is CASSLVASGNYEQYF. CDR3 DNA sequence: TGCGCCAGCAGCTTGGTCGCTAGCGGGAATTACGAGCAGTACTTC.

This clonotype was observed a few times. The gene calls are TRBV6-1 and TRBJ2-1, with D possibly being TRBD1 or TRBD2 (6 bases each). The V gene lost 7 bases and the J gene lost 6 bases, with 13 bases spanning the gap. CDR1 MNHNS and CDR2 SASEGT come from the germline V gene. This CDR3 contains 13 residues. The CDR3 coding sequence is TGTGCCAGCAACAACAGGGAGGTCAATGAGCAGTTCTTC. It is translated as CASNNREVNEQFF.

The J gene is TRBJ2-5, the V gene TRBV20-1, with TRBD2 matching over 10 bases. V was clipped by 5 bases and J by 5 bases; unmatched bases: 5. Per the germline V gene, CDR1 is DFQATT and CDR2 is SNEGSKA (reference sequence). This CDR3 region has 13 residues. CDR3 residues: CSAQSGRAETQYF. CDR3 DNA: TGCAGTGCTCAGAGCGGGAGGGCCGAGACCCAGTACTTC.

The chain combines TRBV27 with TRBJ2-7; 7 nucleotides agree with TRBD1. CDR3 length: 15 residues. Germline V CDR1 and CDR2: MNHEY, SMNVEV (reference sequence). The V segment lost 5 bases and the J segment 3 bases; nucleotides outside the gene matches: 10. The CDR3 is CASSLYGTVVYEQYF. CDR3 nucleotides: TGTGCCAGCAGTCTTTATGGGACAGTGGTCTACGAGCAGTACTTC.

In this sample, this clonotype turned up many times. DNA of the CDR3: TGTGCCAGCAGTCGTAACCCCACAGGGAGGACGAACACCATATATTTT. Protein: CASSRNPTGRTNTIYF. The chain uses TRBV6-1 and TRBJ1-3; possible D gene TRBD1, 6 bases. V lost 5 bases, J lost 7 bases, and 21 bases lay in between. CDR1 MNHNS and CDR2 SASEGT come from the germline V gene. The CDR3 has 16 residues.

V is TRBV5-1 and J is TRBJ2-5; 7 bases fit TRBD2. CDR3 length: 14 residues. Trimming cost V 4 bases and J 9 bases; bases outside gene matches: 12. Germline CDR1 is SGHRS and CDR2 is YFSETQ. In nucleotides, the CDR3 is TGCGCCAGCAGCCCGGGGGAGGGACCCTGGGCCCAGTACTTC. It specifies CASSPGEGPWAQYF.

This clonotype was seen only a few times. CDR3 sequence: CASSSTEGTVRGYTF. The CDR3 DNA reads as TGTGCCAGCAGCTCAACGGAGGGGACAGTTCGAGGCTACACCTTC. This rearrangement joins TRBV21-1 to TRBJ1-2; TRBD1 is taken as the D call from the table, unchecked against the DNA. TRBV21-1 is an annotated pseudogene. The CDR3 contains 15 residues.

This clonotype was seen more than once but under ten times. V gene TRBV5-1 combines with J gene TRBJ2-4; the D gene is possibly TRBD1 (6 bases). The CDR3 length is 16 residues. V was clipped by 0 bases and J by 3 bases, with 13 bases between them. Germline V CDR1 and CDR2: SGHRS, YFSETQ. DNA of the CDR3: TGCGCCAGCAGCTTGGGGACAGATTTTGGCAAAAACATTCAGTACTTC. Residues: CASSLGTDFGKNIQYF.

This clonotype was counted only a few times. The J gene is TRBJ2-1, the V gene TRBV11-2; 7 bases are a match to TRBD1. J gave up 0 bases and V 1 base, and 3 bases lay outside the gene matches. Germline V CDR1 and CDR2: SGHAT, FQNNGV. The CDR3 has 16 residues. The CDR3 region is CASSLVAGGSYNEQFF. The DNA for the CDR3 is TGTGCCAGCAGCTTAGTGGCAGGGGGCTCCTACAATGAGCAGTTCTTC.